One and the same sample provided the 29 T cell receptor beta chains below, sequenced in a study of beta chain features in type 1 diabetes. The authors reverse transcribed all of the isolated RNA, so sequencing captured expressed TCRB transcripts. TCRdb's table, derived via immunoSEQ multiplex PCR, lists solely in-frame clones and lacks some. The profile shows 300,000 to 450,000 clones, around a fifth of them singletons. The sequenced material came from naive CD4+ T cells from blood. The receptors originated from a young woman in good health.

This clone was counted only a few times. The genes are TRBV25-1 and TRBJ2-5; 7 nucleotides match TRBD2. Per the germline V gene, CDR1 is MGHDK and CDR2 is SYGVNS. V lost 4 bases and J lost 7; bases outside the gene matches: 6. The CDR3 sequence is 13 residues long. The CDR3 is CASSVGGSGTQYF. The CDR3 nucleotides read TGTGCCAGCAGTGTAGGCGGGAGCGGGACCCAGTACTTC.

For the CDR3, the DNA is TGTGCCCGGCGGAGTCAGCCCCAGCATTTT. It is translated as CARRSQPQHF. The chain joins TRBV30 to TRBJ1-5; D not resolved. This CDR3 region has 10 residues. Trimming took off 8 bases at V and 6 bases at J, with 8 bases between the two ends. Germline V gene data show CDR1 as GTSNPN and CDR2 as SVGIG (reference sequence).

This chain connects TRBV9 to TRBJ2-1, with 8 bases that match TRBD1. The CDR3 has 15 residues. Per the germline V gene, CDR1 is SGDLS and CDR2 is YYNGEE. V lost 4 bases, J lost 2 bases, and 5 bases stayed unmatched. CDR3 amino acids: CASSPRTGTYNEQFF. Here the CDR3 DNA reads TGTGCCAGCAGCCCACGGACAGGGACCTACAATGAGCAGTTCTTC.

The gene calls are TRBV29-1 and TRBJ2-7, with 9 bases lining up with TRBD1. This CDR3 contains 14 residues. The V gene end was trimmed by 4 bases and the J gene end by 2 bases; junction bases not matched to a gene: 6. The V gene's germline CDR1 is SQVTM and CDR2 ANQGSEA. CDR3 amino acids: CSVGRGTGPYEQYF. The CDR3 DNA reads as TGCAGCGTTGGGCGGGGGACAGGGCCCTACGAGCAGTACTTC.

The genes are TRBV7-9 and TRBJ2-3, with D unresolved. The CDR3 sequence is 13 residues long. CDR1 SEHNR and CDR2 FQNEAQ come from the germline V gene (reference sequence). V lost 5 bases and J 0 bases, leaving 6 bases between the germline ends. CDR3 nucleotides: TGTGCCAGCAGCGTATCTAGCACAGATACGCAGTATTTT. This gives the protein CASSVSSTDTQYF.

This clone showed up just once. This CDR3 is CASSFDLGREGVQFF. Here the CDR3 DNA reads TGTGCCAGCAGCTTTGACCTCGGCCGGGAGGGGGTGCAGTTCTTC. V is TRBV5-4 and J is TRBJ2-1; 8 bases match TRBD2. Germline CDR1 is SGHNT and CDR2 is YYREEE (reference sequence). V lost 2 bases, J lost 12 bases, and 13 bases stayed unmatched. This CDR3 comprises 15 residues.

The chain has TRBV4-1 and TRBJ2-7, with 11 bases fitting TRBD2. The CDR3 is 18 residues long. CDR1 MGHRA and CDR2 YSYEKL come from the germline V gene. The trim removed 4 bases at V and 0 bases at J, leaving 11 bases unmatched. This CDR3 reads CASSLLGTSGYLSYEQYF. The CDR3 bases are TGCGCCAGCAGCCTTCTCGGGACTAGCGGATACCTCTCCTACGAGCAGTACTTC.

This clone was recorded a few times. The V and J genes are TRBV25-1 and TRBJ2-3; D is uncertain. The ends were cut back, 4 bases at V and 4 bases at J, with 6 bases in the middle. Germline V CDR1 and CDR2: MGHDK, SYGVNS. The CDR3 totals 12 residues. The CDR3 region has the DNA TGTGCCAGCAGTGGCAGTCCAGATACGCAGTATTTT. Translated: CASSGSPDTQYF.

This rearrangement joins TRBV5-1 to TRBJ2-7; D is undetermined. The germline CDR1 and CDR2 sequences are SGHRS and YFSETQ. The CDR3 spans 13 residues. V was cut by 1 base and J by 4 bases, with 9 bases left in between. CDR3 sequence (DNA): TGCGCCAGCAGCTTGATGCTAGAATACGAGCAGTACTTC. This codes for CASSLMLEYEQYF.

The V call is TRBV29-1, the J call TRBJ2-7; 9 nucleotides agree with TRBD1. With 7 bases clipped from V and 0 bases from J, the junction kept 4 bases outside the gene matches. From germline, CDR1 is SQVTM and CDR2 ANQGSEA. This CDR3 spans 13 amino acids. The CDR3 DNA reads as TGCAGCGCCGGACAGGGGTACTCCTACGAGCAGTACTTC. Protein product: CSAGQGYSYEQYF.

A few counts support this clone. The V gene is TRBV18, the J gene TRBJ2-5; 9 positions match TRBD1. The CDR3 has 14 amino acids. The germline gives CDR1 KGHSH, CDR2 LQKENI. The junction had 6 bases not matched to a gene; V was cut back by 3 bases and J by 7 bases. The CDR3: CASSPRQGEMTQYF. The CDR3 DNA reads as TGTGCCAGCTCACCCCGACAGGGGGAAATGACCCAGTACTTC.

This clone appeared a few times. The chain recombines TRBV5-1 with TRBJ1-2; the D gene is possibly TRBD1 (5 bases). Germline CDR1 and CDR2: SGHRS and YFSETQ. The CDR3 consists of 13 residues. Trimming left V 3 bases short and J 5 bases short, with 11 bases between. Here the CDR3 reads CASSSGGTYGYTF. As DNA, the CDR3 is TGCGCCAGCAGCTCTGGGGGGACGTATGGCTACACCTTC.

This clone was found a few times. The gene calls are TRBV5-1 and TRBJ2-7; TRBD1 matches at 11 bases. With 6 bases clipped from V and 3 bases from J, the junction kept 8 bases outside the gene matches. The germline CDR1 and CDR2 sequences are SGHRS and YFSETQ. The CDR3 extends over 15 amino acids. The CDR3 coding sequence is TGCGCCAGCACGTTCTCCGGGACAGGGGGCTACGAGCAGTACTTC. This translates into CASTFSGTGGYEQYF.

The V and J genes are TRBV30 and TRBJ2-3; no clear D. CDR1 GTSNPN and CDR2 SVGIG come from the germline V gene (reference sequence). The CDR3 consists of 13 residues. V lost 3 bases and J lost 2, with 9 bases in between. CDR3: CAWSRSYTDTQYF. CDR3 bases: TGTGCCTGGAGCCGTTCTTACACAGATACGCAGTATTTT. Drawing the rest from reference TRBV30 and TRBJ2-3, the complete variable domain is SQTIHQWPATLVQPVGSPLSLECTVEGTSNPNLYWYRQAAGRGLQLLFYSVGIGQISSEVPQNLSASRPQDRQFILSSKKLLLSDSGFYLCAWSRSYTDTQYFGPGTRLTVL.

The chain joins TRBV4-2 to TRBJ2-7; D is ambiguous. The V gene's germline CDR1 is LGHNA and CDR2 YNFKEQ. This CDR3 region has 16 residues. Trimming took 0 bases from V and 0 from J, leaving 12 bases between them. The CDR3 coding sequence is TGTGCCAGCAGCCAAGACTATAACAGCCTCTCCTACGAGCAGTACTTC. Its protein is CASSQDYNSLSYEQYF.

This clone has a handful of counts. CDR3 in amino acids: CASSVGGRVVNTEAFF. CDR3 DNA: TGTGCCAGCAGCGTAGGGGGCAGGGTTGTGAACACTGAAGCTTTCTTT. This rearrangement joins TRBV9 to TRBJ1-1; D is possibly TRBD1 (5 bases). CDR1 is SGDLS and CDR2 is YYNGEE in the germline V gene. CDR3 length: 16 residues. The ends were cut back, 0 bases at V and 0 bases at J, with 12 bases in the middle. Filled out from reference TRBV9 and TRBJ1-1, the complete variable domain reads DSGVTQTPKHLITATGQRVTLRCSPRSGDLSVYWYQQSLDQGLQFLIQYYNGEERAKGNILERFSAQQFPDLHSELNLSSLELGDSALYFCASSVGGRVVNTEAFFGQGTRLTVV.

With regard to this clone: Distinct nucleotide sequences in the sample also encode this CDR3. The chain employs TRBV29-1 and TRBJ1-1; tentatively, D is TRBD1 (5 bases). There are 12 residues in the CDR3. Looked up from germline, CDR1 is SQVTM and CDR2 is ANQGSEA. The ends were cut back, 6 bases at V and 0 bases at J, with 8 bases in the middle. The CDR3 is CSVDRVNTEAFF. CDR3 coding DNA: TGCAGCGTAGACAGAGTGAACACTGAAGCTTTCTTT.

This chain joins TRBV4-1 and TRBJ1-4, with D hard to call. Germline V gene sequence: CDR1 MGHRA, CDR2 YSYEKL. The V gene lost 4 bases and the J gene lost 12 bases, with 15 bases spanning the gap. CDR3 length: 13 amino acids. DNA for the CDR3: TGCGCCAGCAGCCTTCACCCAATTGAGGAACTGTTTTTT. Encoded protein: CASSLHPIEELFF.

Only a few counts were recorded for this clone. The CDR3 spells CASSYNEAQYF. The CDR3 DNA is TGTGCCAGCAGTTATAATGAGGCCCAGTACTTC. The chain recombines TRBV28 with TRBJ2-5; D remains ambiguous. CDR1 is MDHEN, CDR2 SYDVKM, per germline. Trimming stripped 4 bases from V and 9 bases from J, with 9 bases between. The CDR3 loop spans 11 amino acids. The whole variable domain, remainder taken from reference TRBV28 and TRBJ2-5, is DVKVTQSSRYLVKRTGEKVFLECVQDMDHENMFWYRQDPGLGLRLIYFSYDVKMKEKGDIPEGYSVSREKKERFSLILESASTNQTSMYLCASSYNEAQYFGPGTRLLVL.

This clone was seen more than once but under ten times. CDR3 nucleotide sequence: TGCGCCAGCAGCCTTTCGACAGGGGAAATCTACGAGCAGTACTTC. Translating gives CASSLSTGEIYEQYF. This chain connects TRBV5-1 to TRBJ2-7; 8 positions match TRBD1. The trim removed 4 bases at V and 3 bases at J, leaving 9 bases unmatched. Germline CDR1 reads SGHRS; CDR2 reads YFSETQ. The CDR3 runs 15 residues.

The genes are TRBV7-9 and TRBJ2-6; D uncertain. CDR1 and CDR2 (germline): SEHNR, FQNEAQ (reference sequence). CDR3 length: 15 amino acids. Trimming removed 3 bases at V and 2 bases at J, with 8 bases between. The CDR3 sequence is CASSLAVAGANVLTF. The CDR3 nucleotides read TGTGCCAGCAGCTTGGCGGTGGCTGGGGCCAACGTCCTGACTTTC.

The chain recombines TRBV19 with TRBJ1-5, with unresolved D. CDR1 and CDR2 from the germline V gene are LNHDA and SQIVND (reference sequence). This CDR3 contains 14 residues. Trimming stripped 4 bases from V and 2 bases from J, with 9 bases between. The CDR3 bases are TGTGCCAGTAGTACCCCCGGGGGCAATCAGCCCCAGCATTTT. The encoded protein is CASSTPGGNQPQHF.

The CDR3 sequence is CASSLAGGKADTQYF. CDR3 DNA sequence: TGTGCCAGCAGTTTGGCGGGAGGGAAAGCAGATACGCAGTATTTT. The chain couples TRBV2 to TRBJ2-3, with 9 positions matching TRBD2. The V and J ends lost 5 bases and 4 bases, in that order; junction bases with no gene match: 7. CDR1 and CDR2 from the germline V gene are SNHLY and FYNNEI. The CDR3 totals 15 residues.

This clone was seen more than once but under ten times. CDR3 nucleotides: TGTGCCAGCAGCACCGGAACGGGTCAGCCCCAGCATTTT. It yields the protein CASSTGTGQPQHF. The J gene is TRBJ1-5, the V gene TRBV2; D not resolved. The CDR3 runs to 13 residues. Germline lookup yields CDR1 SNHLY and CDR2 FYNNEI. V was trimmed by 6 bases and J by 6 bases, leaving 12 bases between them. Full variable domain (remainder filled in from reference TRBV2 and TRBJ1-5): EPEVTQTPSHQVTQMGQEVILRCVPISNHLYFYWYRQILGQKVEFLVSFYNNEISEKSEIFDDQFSVERPDGSNFTLKIRSTKLEDSAMYFCASSTGTGQPQHFGDGTRLSIL.

The chain has TRBV7-2 and TRBJ2-7; 10 nucleotides line up with TRBD1. V lost 5 bases to trimming and J lost 6 bases; unmatched junction nucleotides: 7. The CDR3 is 14 amino acids. Germline V CDR1 and CDR2: SGHTA, FQGNSA. The CDR3 here is CASSRQGASIEQYF. The CDR3 bases are TGTGCCAGCAGCCGACAGGGGGCATCGATCGAGCAGTACTTC.

V and J are TRBV23-1 and TRBJ1-2; TRBD1 is a possible D gene (5 bases). TRBV23-1 is an ORF for which the function is uncertain. The CDR3 sequence is 14 residues long. V lost 0 bases and J lost 3, with 8 bases in between. CDR3 DNA sequence: TGCGCCAGCAGTCAATCGGGGGAGGACTATGGCTACACCTTC. Translating gives CASSQSGEDYGYTF.

This clone turned up a few times. This chain's CDR3 is CSSRQREGQETQYF. CDR3 nucleotide sequence: TGCAGCTCCAGACAAAGGGAGGGCCAAGAGACCCAGTACTTC. This rearrangement joins TRBV29-1 to TRBJ2-5, with TRBD2 identical over 7 bases. Trimming at V came to 8 bases and at J to 1 base, leaving 10 bases not matched to a gene. The germline V gene encodes CDR1 SQVTM and CDR2 ANQGSEA. The length of the CDR3 is 14 residues.

This clone has a handful of counts. This chain links TRBV7-2 with TRBJ2-2; 9 bases match TRBD1. V dropped 2 bases and J dropped 1; count of bases not matched to a gene: 2. Germline CDR1 SGHTA, CDR2 FQGNSA. This CDR3 is built from 16 residues. CDR3 sequence: CASSLRDRVNTGELFF. For the CDR3, the DNA is TGTGCCAGCAGCTTACGGGACAGGGTGAACACCGGGGAGCTGTTTTTT.

This clone was picked up a small number of times. The V call is TRBV5-4, the J call TRBJ2-6; D is unresolved. V lost 0 bases and J lost 0, with 7 bases in between. The germline V gene has CDR1 SGHNT and CDR2 YYREEE (reference sequence). This CDR3 contains 16 residues. DNA of the CDR3: TGTGCCAGCAGCTTGGTGGGCTTCTCTGGGGCCAACGTCCTGACTTTC. Amino acid sequence: CASSLVGFSGANVLTF.